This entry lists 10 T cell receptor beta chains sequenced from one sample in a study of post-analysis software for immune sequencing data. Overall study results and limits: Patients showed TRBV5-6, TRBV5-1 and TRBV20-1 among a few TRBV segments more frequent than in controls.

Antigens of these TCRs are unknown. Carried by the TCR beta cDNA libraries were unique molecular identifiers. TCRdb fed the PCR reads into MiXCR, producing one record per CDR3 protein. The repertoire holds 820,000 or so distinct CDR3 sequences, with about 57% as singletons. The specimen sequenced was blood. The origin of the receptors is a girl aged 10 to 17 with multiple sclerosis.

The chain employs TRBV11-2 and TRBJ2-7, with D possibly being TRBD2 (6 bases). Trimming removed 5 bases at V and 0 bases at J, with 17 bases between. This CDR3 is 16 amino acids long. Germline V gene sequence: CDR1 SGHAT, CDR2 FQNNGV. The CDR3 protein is CASSPRGSFSSYEQYF. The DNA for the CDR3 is TGTGCCAGCAGCCCCCGGGGGTCCTTCAGCTCCTACGAGCAGTACTTC.

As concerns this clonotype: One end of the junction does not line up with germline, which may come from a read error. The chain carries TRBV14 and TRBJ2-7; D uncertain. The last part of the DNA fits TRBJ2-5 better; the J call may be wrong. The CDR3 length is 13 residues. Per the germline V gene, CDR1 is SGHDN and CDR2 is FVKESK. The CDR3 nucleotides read TGTGCCAGCAACCAACTTCTAGGGGAGACCCAGTACTTC. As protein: CASNQLLGETQYF.

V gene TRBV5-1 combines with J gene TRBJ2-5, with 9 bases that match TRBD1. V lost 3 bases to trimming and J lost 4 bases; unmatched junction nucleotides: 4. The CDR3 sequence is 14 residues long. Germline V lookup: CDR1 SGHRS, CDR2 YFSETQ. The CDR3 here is CASSWTGEAETQYF. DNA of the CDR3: TGCGCCAGCAGCTGGACAGGGGAGGCAGAGACCCAGTACTTC.

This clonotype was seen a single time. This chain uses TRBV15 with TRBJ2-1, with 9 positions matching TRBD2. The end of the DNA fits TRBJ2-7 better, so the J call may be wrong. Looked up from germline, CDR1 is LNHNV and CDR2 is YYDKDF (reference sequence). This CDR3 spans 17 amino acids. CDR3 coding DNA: TGTGCCACCAGCAGATCTACCGGGACTAGCTTTTACAATGAGCAGTACTTC. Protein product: CATSRSTGTSFYNEQYF.

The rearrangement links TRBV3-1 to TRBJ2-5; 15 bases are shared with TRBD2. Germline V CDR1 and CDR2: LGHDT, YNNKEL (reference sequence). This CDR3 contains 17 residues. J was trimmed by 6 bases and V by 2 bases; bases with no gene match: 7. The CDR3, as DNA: TGTGCCAGCAGCCAACGGACTAGCGGGGGGGCCCCAAAGACCCAGTACTTC. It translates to CASSQRTSGGAPKTQYF.

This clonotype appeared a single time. The CDR3 coding sequence is TGCAGTGCTATTCCGGGACAGGGGGCCTCAGATACGCAGTATTTT. The encoded protein is CSAIPGQGASDTQYF. The J gene is TRBJ2-3, the V gene TRBV20-1, with 12 bases matching TRBD1. CDR1 is DFQATT and CDR2 is SNEGSKA in the germline V gene (reference sequence). This CDR3 has 15 residues. Trimming at V came to 4 bases and at J to 4 bases, leaving 6 bases not matched to a gene.

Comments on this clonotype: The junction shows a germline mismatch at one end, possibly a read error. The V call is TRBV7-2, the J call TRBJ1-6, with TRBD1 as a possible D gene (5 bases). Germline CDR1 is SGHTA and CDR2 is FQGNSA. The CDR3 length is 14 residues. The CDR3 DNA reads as TGTGCCAACAGCTTGGACCGGGGGAAATCACCCCTCCACTTT. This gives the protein CANSLDRGKSPLHF.

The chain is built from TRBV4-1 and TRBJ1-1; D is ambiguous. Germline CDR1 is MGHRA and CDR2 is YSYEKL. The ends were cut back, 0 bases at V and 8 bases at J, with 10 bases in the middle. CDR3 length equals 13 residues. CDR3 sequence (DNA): TGCGCCAGCAGCCAAGATGACCTTGAGGAAGCTTTCTTT. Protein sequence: CASSQDDLEEAFF.

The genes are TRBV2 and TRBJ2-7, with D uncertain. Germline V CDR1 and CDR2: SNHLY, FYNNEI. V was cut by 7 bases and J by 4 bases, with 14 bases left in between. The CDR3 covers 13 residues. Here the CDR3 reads CASKREPIYEQYF. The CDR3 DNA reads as TGTGCCAGCAAACGCGAGCCGATTTACGAGCAGTACTTC.

The CDR3 sequence is CSASRQGGNQPQHF. The CDR3 DNA is TGCAGTGCTAGTCGGCAGGGAGGCAATCAGCCCCAGCATTTT. The chain recombines TRBV20-1 with TRBJ1-5; tentative D call: TRBD1 (5 bases). CDR1 DFQATT and CDR2 SNEGSKA come from the germline V gene (reference sequence). With 3 bases removed from V and 2 bases from J, the gap between germline ends came to 11 bases. This CDR3 has 14 amino acids.